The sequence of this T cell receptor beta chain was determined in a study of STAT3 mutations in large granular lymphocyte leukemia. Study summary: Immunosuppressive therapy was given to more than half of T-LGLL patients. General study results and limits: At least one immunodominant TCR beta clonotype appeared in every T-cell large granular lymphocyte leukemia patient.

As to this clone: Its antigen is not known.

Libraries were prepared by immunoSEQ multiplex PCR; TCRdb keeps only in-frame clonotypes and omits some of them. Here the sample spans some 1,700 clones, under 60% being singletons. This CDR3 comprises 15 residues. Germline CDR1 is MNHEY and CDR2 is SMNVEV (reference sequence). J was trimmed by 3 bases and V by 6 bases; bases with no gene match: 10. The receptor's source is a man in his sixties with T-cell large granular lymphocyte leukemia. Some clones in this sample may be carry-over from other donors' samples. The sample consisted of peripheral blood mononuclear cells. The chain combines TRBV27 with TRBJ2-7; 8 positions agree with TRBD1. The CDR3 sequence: CASRRIRGRGYEQYF. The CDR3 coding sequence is TGTGCCAGCAGGCGCATCAGGGGGCGAGGCTACGAGCAGTACTTC.